The next 2 T cell receptor beta chains were all read from a single sample in a study of immune heterogeneity within non-small cell lung tumors. Each sample used 600 ng of genomic DNA from bulk tumor tissue. During surgery, several far-apart biopsies were obtained from every primary tumor. Enrolled individuals presented with untreated, newly diagnosed non-small cell lung cancer and received curative surgery. With 32 V and 13 J primers, multiplex PCR amplified the TCR beta CDR3. TCRdb ran MiXCR on the multiplex PCR reads and lists one entry per CDR3 protein. This table has under 7,000 distinct CDR3 sequences, about 20% appearing once. Sequencing input: lung tumor tissue. These receptor sequences come from a female donor with non-small cell lung cancer.

Comment on this clonotype: The junction does not match germline at one end; this may be a read error. CDR3 loop: CASSLTGGKVVGYDYTF. The DNA for the CDR3 is TGTGCCAGCAGTTTAACAGGGGGAAAAGTTGTCGGTTATGACTACACCTTC. This sequence joins TRBV28 and TRBJ1-2; TRBD1 matches at 8 bases. Looked up from germline, CDR1 is MDHEN and CDR2 is SYDVKM. The CDR3 covers 17 residues.

By frequency in the sample, this clonotype is medium-sized. The CDR3 here is CASSLDRGQSGELFF. DNA for the CDR3: TGTGCCAGCTCACTCGACAGGGGACAGTCCGGGGAGCTGTTTTTT. The rearrangement links TRBV18 to TRBJ2-2; 8 bases map to TRBD1. Germline V gives CDR1 KGHSH, CDR2 LQKENI. V gave up 4 bases and J gave up 6 bases; unmatched junction bases: 7. This CDR3 is 15 amino acids long.